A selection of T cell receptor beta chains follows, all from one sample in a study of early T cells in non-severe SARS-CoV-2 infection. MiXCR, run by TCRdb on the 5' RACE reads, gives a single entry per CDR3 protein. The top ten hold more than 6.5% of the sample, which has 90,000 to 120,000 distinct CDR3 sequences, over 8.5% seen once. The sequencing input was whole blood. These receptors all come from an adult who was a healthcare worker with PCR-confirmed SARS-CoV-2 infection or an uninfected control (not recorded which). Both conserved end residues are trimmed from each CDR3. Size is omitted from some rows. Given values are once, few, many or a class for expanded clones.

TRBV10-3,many,ANPKEGGASTGELF
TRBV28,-,ASSLVDSGANVLA
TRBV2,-,AGLTGTNEQF
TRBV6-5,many,ASGPLAGVDEQY
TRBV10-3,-,AISPPGQEYSYEQN
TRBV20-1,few,SAVSSGSPEGVTDTQY
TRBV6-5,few,ASSPGQNYNEQF
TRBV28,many,ASSPDRINQPQH
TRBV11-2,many,ASSPQQRTIGSPLH
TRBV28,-,ATDRGRTEAF
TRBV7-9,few,ASSLIQGPLLGEQF
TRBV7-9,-,ASSFNGRGSPMNTEAF